Listed below are T cell receptor beta chains from one sample, sequenced in a study of blood T cell repertoires in COVID-19. The method was immunoSEQ multiplex PCR; TCRdb's version includes in-frame clones alone and lacks a portion of them. The repertoire holds some 210,000 clones, with about 87% as singletons. The sequenced material came from PBMCs or T cells enriched from blood (not recorded which). These receptors came from a man between 18 and 35 years old with acute COVID-19. Both conserved end residues are part of each CDR3. Each record gives: clone size, D gene, V gene, J gene, CDR3 protein, CDR3 DNA. The D gene is left open where the match is weak. Size tells how often a clone was seen (once, few, many) or the class of an expanded clone, and some rows leave it out.

>.|TRBD1|TRBV19|TRBJ1-1
CASTKGAGTEAFF
TGTGCCAGCACTAAGGGGGCGGGCACTGAAGCTTTCTTT
>.|TRBD2|TRBV7-6|TRBJ2-1
CASSLFGLADYNEQFF
TGTGCCAGCAGCTTATTTGGACTAGCAGACTACAATGAGCAGTTCTTC
>.|TRBD1|TRBV7-9|TRBJ2-7
CASSSTQTGAFSYEQYF
TGTGCCAGCAGCTCCACCCAAACAGGGGCCTTCTCCTACGAGCAGTACTTC
>.|.|TRBV4-1|TRBJ2-7
CASSQPDTYEQYF
TGCGCCAGCAGCCAACCAGATACCTACGAGCAGTACTTC
>.|TRBD1|TRBV10-1|TRBJ2-2
CASSDSQGTGELFF
TGCGCCAGCAGTGACTCACAGGGGACCGGGGAGCTGTTTTTT
>.|TRBD1|TRBV3-1/TRBV3-2|TRBJ1-2
CASSQGGQGISGYTF
TGTGCCAGCAGCCAAGGGGGACAGGGAATAAGTGGCTACACCTTC
>.|.|TRBV23-1|TRBJ2-7
CASSHFLDGQHSYEQYF
TGCGCCAGCAGTCATTTCCTCGATGGACAGCACTCCTACGAGCAGTACTTC
>few|.|TRBV21-1|TRBJ2-3
CASSKELGTRTDTQYF
TGTGCCAGCAGCAAAGAGTTGGGGACTCGGACAGATACGCAGTATTTT
>.|.|TRBV6-4|TRBJ1-5
CASSEGHGYQPQHF
TGTGCCAGCAGTGAGGGGCATGGCTATCAGCCCCAGCATTTT
>.|TRBD1|TRBV6-5|TRBJ1-1
CASSYSAGTGAEAFF
TGTGCCAGCAGTTACTCGGCCGGGACAGGCGCTGAAGCTTTCTTT
>.|TRBD2|TRBV5-6|TRBJ2-1
CASSLRTSGPYNEQFF
TGTGCCAGCAGCCTCAGGACTAGCGGGCCCTACAATGAGCAGTTCTTC
>.|.|TRBV9|TRBJ1-2
CASSVDGGRADYGYTF
TGTGCCAGCAGCGTAGATGGTGGCAGGGCGGACTATGGCTACACCTTC
>.|TRBD1|TRBV5-1|TRBJ2-7
CASSLNRGYEQYF
TGCGCCAGCAGCTTGAACAGGGGCTACGAGCAGTACTTC
>.|.|TRBV25-1|TRBJ2-5
CASSRNEETQYF
TGTGCCAGCAGCAGGAATGAAGAGACCCAGTACTTC
>.|.|TRBV18|TRBJ2-2
CASSPPSRATGELFF
TGTGCCAGCTCACCACCCTCCAGGGCCACCGGGGAGCTGTTTTTT
>.|.|TRBV19|TRBJ2-7
CASSTRDPYEQYF
TGTGCCAGTAGTACCAGGGATCCCTACGAGCAGTACTTC
>.|.|TRBV19|TRBJ1-2
CASSNLQGRGYTF
TGTGCCAGTAGCAACCTACAGGGACGGGGCTACACCTTC
>.|TRBD2|TRBV3-1/TRBV3-2|TRBJ2-7
CASSQIAGSQYF
TGTGCCAGCAGCCAAATAGCGGGATCTCAGTACTTC
>few|TRBD1|TRBV28|TRBJ2-3
CASQPGQGHTDTQYF
TGTGCCAGCCAACCGGGACAGGGACACACAGATACGCAGTATTTT
>.|TRBD2|TRBV7-9|TRBJ2-7
CASSFRLAGSEQYF
TGTGCCAGCAGCTTCAGACTAGCGGGATCTGAGCAGTACTTC
>.|.|TRBV4-1|TRBJ1-4
CASSPLTSGSEEKLFF
TGCGCCAGCAGCCCCCTTACTTCAGGCTCCGAGGAAAAACTGTTTTTT
>once|TRBD2|TRBV11-2|TRBJ2-3
CASSLLAGAADTQYF
TGTGCCAGCAGCTTACTAGCGGGAGCGGCAGATACGCAGTATTTT
>.|.|TRBV18|TRBJ2-7
CASSPFDSSYEQYF
TGTGCCAGCTCACCGTTTGACAGCTCCTACGAGCAGTACTTC
>.|.|TRBV27|TRBJ2-4
CASSPRGQTLAKNIQYF
TGTGCCAGCAGCCCACGTGGACAGACACTAGCCAAAAACATTCAGTACTTC
>once|TRBD1|TRBV3-1/TRBV3-2|TRBJ1-5
CASSQLGTALYGNQPQHF
TGTGCCAGCAGCCAATTAGGGACAGCATTATATGGCAATCAGCCCCAGCATTTT
>.|.|TRBV27|TRBJ2-3
CASTYGGADTQYF
TGTGCCAGCACCTACGGCGGTGCAGATACGCAGTATTTT
>.|TRBD1|TRBV18|TRBJ1-1
CASSLPGKRQGF
TGTGCCAGCTCACTACCTGGGAAACGACAGGGCTTT
>.|.|TRBV7-2|TRBJ1-4
CASSLARQGLNEKLFF
TGTGCCAGCAGCTTAGCGAGACAAGGCCTTAATGAAAAACTGTTTTTT
>.|.|TRBV28|TRBJ2-7
CASSRGGTSGSYEQYF
TGTGCCAGCAGCCGGGGCGGGACGTCGGGCTCCTACGAGCAGTACTTC
>.|.|TRBV28|TRBJ1-2
CASSLRGSYRYTF
TGTGCCAGCAGTTTGCGGGGGAGCTATCGCTACACCTTC
>.|TRBD2|TRBV4-1|TRBJ2-1
CASRARTGLADYNEQFF
TGCGCCAGCAGAGCAAGAACCGGACTAGCGGATTACAATGAGCAGTTCTTC
>.|.|TRBV2|TRBJ1-2
CASSVSREGANYGYTF
TGTGCCAGCAGTGTATCCAGGGAAGGGGCTAACTATGGCTACACCTTC